This T cell receptor beta chain emerged from a study of blood T cell repertoires in COVID-19. Overall study: The study drew acute and convalescent COVID-19 samples from the United States, Italy and Spain.

Data came from immunoSEQ multiplex PCR; TCRdb stores just in-frame clones and leaves some out. The sample shows 300,000 to 500,000 clones, 70% to 90% of them seen only once. The cohort comprised adults aged 18 to 89 years residing in under 30 US areas. Germline lookup yields CDR1 SGDLS and CDR2 YYNGEE. This CDR3 is 15 amino acids long. Unmatched junction bases numbered 7, after V lost 0 bases and J lost 5 bases. This receptor was identified in a woman in her thirties with acute COVID-19. The chain recombines TRBV9 with TRBJ2-5, with TRBD1 identical over 7 bases. The specimen sequenced was PBMCs or T cells enriched from blood (not recorded which). CDR3 sequence: CASSVELTGPETQYF. For the CDR3, the DNA is TGTGCCAGCAGCGTAGAATTGACAGGGCCGGAGACCCAGTACTTC.